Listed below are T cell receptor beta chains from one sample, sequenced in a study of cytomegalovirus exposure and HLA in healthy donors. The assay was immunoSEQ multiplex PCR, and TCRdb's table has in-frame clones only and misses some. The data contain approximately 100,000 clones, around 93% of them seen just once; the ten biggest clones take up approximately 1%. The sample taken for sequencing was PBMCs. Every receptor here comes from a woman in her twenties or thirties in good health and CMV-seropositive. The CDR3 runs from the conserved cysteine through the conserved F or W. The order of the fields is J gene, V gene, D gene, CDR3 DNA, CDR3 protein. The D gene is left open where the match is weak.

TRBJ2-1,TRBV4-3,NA,TGCGCCAGCAGCCAAGAGGGGATCAGCGGCCGGTACAATGAGCAGTTCTTC,CASSQEGISGRYNEQFF
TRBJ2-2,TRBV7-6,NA,TGTGCCAGCAGCCGAGGGGGACACGACACCGGGGAGCTGTTTTTT,CASSRGGHDTGELFF
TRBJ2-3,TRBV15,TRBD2,TGTGCCACCAGCCGAGAGAGCGGGAGTGGGACAGATACGCAGTATTTT,CATSRESGSGTDTQYF
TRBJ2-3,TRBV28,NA,TGTGCCAGCAGTTCGTCCGGGACACGACTTACAGATACGCAGTATTTT,CASSSSGTRLTDTQYF
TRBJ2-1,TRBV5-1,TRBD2,TGCGCCAGCAGCTTGAAGCCGGGACAGTTTTGGACTAGCGGGAGGGCTCTATACAATGAGCAGTTCTTC,CASSLKPGQFWTSGRALYNEQFF
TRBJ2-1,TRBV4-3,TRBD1,TGCGCCAGCAGCCCTCAGACAGGGGACGATGAGCAGTTCTTC,CASSPQTGDDEQFF
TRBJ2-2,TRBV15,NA,TGTGCCACCAGCAGACAACGTGAGGGTGGCGCGAACACCGGGGAGCTGTTTTTT,CATSRQREGGANTGELFF
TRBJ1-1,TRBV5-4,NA,TGTGCCAGCAGCTCTATCGACACGAACACTGAAGCTTTCTTT,CASSSIDTNTEAFF
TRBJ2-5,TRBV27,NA,TGTGCCAGCAGTTCCCGGAGGGCCGAGACCCAGTACTTC,CASSSRRAETQYF
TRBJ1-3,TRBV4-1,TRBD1,TGCGCCAGCAGCCAATTTTCGGGACAGGGTATACCTGGAAACACCATATATTTT,CASSQFSGQGIPGNTIYF
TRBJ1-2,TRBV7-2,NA,TGTGCCAGCAGCTTTCCCGGGGGGAGGAACTATGGCTACACCTTC,CASSFPGGRNYGYTF